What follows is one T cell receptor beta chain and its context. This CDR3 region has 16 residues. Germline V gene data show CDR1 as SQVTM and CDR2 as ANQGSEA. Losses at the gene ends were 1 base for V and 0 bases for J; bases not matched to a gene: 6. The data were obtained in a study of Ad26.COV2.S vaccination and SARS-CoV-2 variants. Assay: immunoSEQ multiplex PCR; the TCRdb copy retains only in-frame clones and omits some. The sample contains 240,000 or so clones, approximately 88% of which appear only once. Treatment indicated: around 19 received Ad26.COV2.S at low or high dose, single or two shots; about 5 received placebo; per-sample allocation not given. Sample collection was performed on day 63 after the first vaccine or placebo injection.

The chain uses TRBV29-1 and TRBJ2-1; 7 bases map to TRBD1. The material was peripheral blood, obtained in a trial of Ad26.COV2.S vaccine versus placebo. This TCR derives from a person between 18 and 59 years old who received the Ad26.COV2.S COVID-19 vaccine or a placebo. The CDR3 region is CSVEVKPGGSYNEQFF. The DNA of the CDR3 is TGCAGCGTTGAAGTGAAGCCAGGGGGCTCCTACAATGAGCAGTTCTTC.